These T cell receptor beta chains were read from a single sample in a study of blood T cell repertoires in COVID-19. The protocol was immunoSEQ multiplex PCR, while the TCRdb copy is restricted to in-frame clones and leaves out a portion. The sample contains around 120,000 clones, 69% of which appear only once. The specimen sequenced was peripheral blood. These receptors all stem from a man older than 75 with acute or convalescent COVID-19. Each CDR3 is given with its conserved first and last residue. D genes are given only for firm matches. Some rows have no size entry. The others give once, few or many, or a class for an expanded clone.

clone_size j_call v_call d_call cdr3_nt cdr3_aa
NA TRBJ1-5 TRBV21-1 NA TGTGCCAGCAGCAAAGCGCTAAACCCGAAAGATAGCAATCAGCCCCAGCATTTT CASSKALNPKDSNQPQHF
NA TRBJ2-6 TRBV10-2 TRBD1 TGCGCCAGCAGTGGCAGGGGGCTCGGGGCCAACGTCCTGACTTTC CASSGRGLGANVLTF
NA TRBJ1-4 TRBV15 NA TGTGCCACCAGCGATGGGACAAAGAATTATAATGAAAAACTGTTTTTT CATSDGTKNYNEKLFF
NA TRBJ2-1 TRBV15 TRBD2 TGTGCCACCAGCGGTAGCGGGATGATCGGGTCCTACAATGAGCAGTTCTTC CATSGSGMIGSYNEQFF
NA TRBJ2-3 TRBV5-8 NA TGTGCCAGCAGTCCCTCTAGGAGGACGCAGTATTTT CASSPSRRTQYF
NA TRBJ2-1 TRBV28 TRBD2 TGTGCCAGCAGCCACAAGAAGGGGCTAGCGGGAGGTACAGCGTTCTTC CASSHKKGLAGGTAFF
NA TRBJ1-1 TRBV5-4 NA TGTGCCAGCAGCTTTCCGAGGGCTCCGGTCGCTGAAGCTTTCTTT CASSFPRAPVAEAFF
NA TRBJ1-1 TRBV28 NA TGTGCCAGCAGTCGGCACGGTTCGGGAGTCCAAGCTTTCTTT CASSRHGSGVQAFF
NA TRBJ2-7 TRBV6-6 NA TGTGCCAGCAGTTACTCGAGGGACACTCACTCCTACGAGCAGTACTTC CASSYSRDTHSYEQYF
NA TRBJ1-2 TRBV12-5 NA TGTGCTAGTGGTTTGGGGACAGAGGGCTACACCTTC CASGLGTEGYTF
NA TRBJ1-5 TRBV19 NA TGTGCCAGTAGTATAGTGGGAGGGGGGACGCATCAGCCCCAGCATTTT CASSIVGGGTHQPQHF
NA TRBJ1-6 TRBV6-2/TRBV6-3 TRBD1 TGTGCCAGCAGTTACCAGGGACAGTTGAATTCACCCCTCCACTTT CASSYQGQLNSPLHF
NA TRBJ2-3 TRBV28 TRBD2 TGTGCCAGCAGTTTATTTACACTAGCGGGAGGGGGGGCAGATACGCAGTATTTT CASSLFTLAGGGADTQYF
NA TRBJ1-6 TRBV5-6 NA TGTGCCAGCAGCTTGGTAGAGGGATCTGCTTCACCCCTCCACTTT CASSLVEGSASPLHF
NA TRBJ2-1 TRBV9 TRBD1 TGTGCCAGCAGCCCACAGGGACAGGGGAGTGAGCAGTTCTTC CASSPQGQGSEQFF
NA TRBJ2-7 TRBV18 TRBD2 TGTGCCAGCTCCAGGGAAGCGGGAGGGCCTTACGAGCAGTACTTC CASSREAGGPYEQYF
NA TRBJ2-3 TRBV3-1/TRBV3-2 NA TGTGCCAGCAGCCAAGACGGGTGGGGCACAGATACGCAGTATTTT CASSQDGWGTDTQYF
NA TRBJ2-6 TRBV5-4 TRBD1 TGTGCCAGCAGCTTTGGACGGGACAGGGGGATGTCTGGGGCCAACGTCCTGACTTTC CASSFGRDRGMSGANVLTF
NA TRBJ2-3 TRBV9 NA TGTGCCAGCAGCGTAGAAGGGGTCGGCACAGATACGCAGTATTTT CASSVEGVGTDTQYF
NA TRBJ2-3 TRBV7-8 TRBD2 TGTGCCAGCAGCTTAGGGGACGGGAGGCGCGCAGATACGCAGTATTTT CASSLGDGRRADTQYF
NA TRBJ1-4 TRBV15 TRBD1 TGTGCCACCAGCGATCGGACAGGGGGCGGTGAAAAACTGTTTTTT CATSDRTGGGEKLFF
NA TRBJ2-5 TRBV27 TRBD2 TGTGCCAGCAGTACACTAGCGGGAGGCCTGGAGGCCCAGTACTTC CASSTLAGGLEAQYF
few TRBJ2-5 TRBV5-1 TRBD2 TGCGCCAGCAGCCGTCTACTAGCGGCTCAAGAGACCCAGTACTTC CASSRLLAAQETQYF
NA TRBJ2-1 TRBV5-4 TRBD2 TGTGCCAGCAGCTTGAGGACTAGCGGGAGAGGGACTTACAATGAGCAGTTCTTC CASSLRTSGRGTYNEQFF
once TRBJ2-5 TRBV7-2 TRBD2 TGTGCCAGCGCGTTCGGACTAGCTCAACAAGAGACCCAGTACTTC CASAFGLAQQETQYF
NA TRBJ1-2 TRBV18 TRBD1 TGTGCCAGCTCACCCAGCGGCAGGGGGCATTATGGCTACACCTTC CASSPSGRGHYGYTF
few TRBJ2-3 TRBV9 NA TGTGCCAGCAGCCGAGCGGATAGCACAGATACGCAGTATTTT CASSRADSTDTQYF
NA TRBJ2-7 TRBV6-5 TRBD2 TGTGCCAGCAGCTCGGCGGGGGACGAGCAGTACTTC CASSSAGDEQYF
NA TRBJ2-2 TRBV19 NA TGTGCCAGTAGGACACAAGTGAACACCGGGGAGCTGTTTTTT CASRTQVNTGELFF
NA TRBJ2-3 TRBV29-1 TRBD1 TGCAGCGTGCGACAGGGAGACACAGATACGCAGTATTTT CSVRQGDTDTQYF
NA TRBJ1-1 TRBV18 NA TGTGCCAGCTCCCCGGCCAACAGGAACACTGAAGCTTTCTTT CASSPANRNTEAFF
NA TRBJ2-3 TRBV3-1/TRBV3-2 NA TGTGCCAGCAAGGAGGTCACAGATACGCAGTATTTT CASKEVTDTQYF
NA TRBJ2-3 TRBV11-3 TRBD2 TGTGCCAGCAGCTACCGACTAGCGGGAATGACAGGCAGCACAGATACGCAGTATTTT CASSYRLAGMTGSTDTQYF
NA TRBJ2-1 TRBV11-3 NA TGTGCCAGCAGCTCGGGTTCCTACAATGAGCAGTTCTTC CASSSGSYNEQFF
NA TRBJ2-7 TRBV3-1/TRBV3-2 NA TGTGCCAGCAGCCGGGCATTGGATAGCGGCTACGAGCAGTACTTC CASSRALDSGYEQYF
few TRBJ1-6 TRBV5-1 TRBD1 TGCGCCAGCAGCTTGAAAACAGGGGAAGGAAATTCACCCCTCCACTTT CASSLKTGEGNSPLHF
NA TRBJ2-3 TRBV4-1 TRBD2 TGCGCCAGCAGTCAGAAGAAGGGGACTACCACAGATACGCAGTATTTT CASSQKKGTTTDTQYF
NA TRBJ2-7 TRBV10-2 TRBD2 TGCGCCAGCAAAGGTAGCGGGTCTAAAGCCTACGAGCAGTACTTC CASKGSGSKAYEQYF
NA TRBJ2-2 TRBV7-7 TRBD1 TGTGCTAGCAGCTTCTCTGCGGTGGCAGGGGGAACCGGGGAGCTGTTTTTT CASSFSAVAGGTGELFF
NA TRBJ2-1 TRBV11-2 TRBD2 TGTGCCAGCAGCCAATTCGCGGGGGTTGCATCCTACAATGAGCAGTTCTTC CASSQFAGVASYNEQFF
NA TRBJ2-2 TRBV19 NA TGTGCCAGTAGTATAGATCAGGCTGGCACCGGGGAGCTGTTTTTT CASSIDQAGTGELFF
NA TRBJ2-1 TRBV11-3 TRBD2 TGTGCCAGCAGCTCGGGACTAGCGGGAGCGGGTGAGCAGTTCTTC CASSSGLAGAGEQFF
NA TRBJ2-1 TRBV21-1 NA TGTGCCAGCAGCGTCCCGGGACTAGCGGGAGATCGATCCTACAATGAGCAGTTCTTC CASSVPGLAGDRSYNEQFF
few TRBJ2-7 TRBV18 NA TGTGCCAGCTCACCGCGCGGGCTTTCCTACGAGCAGTACTTC CASSPRGLSYEQYF
NA TRBJ1-5 TRBV24-1 NA TGTGCCACCAGTGATTCCGGGTCGAGTAGCAATCAGCCCCAGCATTTT CATSDSGSSSNQPQHF
NA TRBJ2-1 TRBV19 TRBD2 TGTGCCAGTAGTATGACTAGCCGCAATGAGCAGTTCTTC CASSMTSRNEQFF
NA TRBJ2-3 TRBV15 TRBD2 TGTGCCACCAGCAGAGAGGCTAGCGGGAGTGTCTCAGATACGCAGTATTTT CATSREASGSVSDTQYF
NA TRBJ2-7 TRBV5-6 TRBD2 TGTGCCAGCAGCTCGATGGCCGGCGGGAGGGCCAAAGCTTACGAGCAGTACTTC CASSSMAGGRAKAYEQYF
NA TRBJ2-5 TRBV4-2 NA TGTGCCAGCAGCCAAGACAGGGGCGACGAGACCCAGTACTTC CASSQDRGDETQYF
once TRBJ2-2 TRBV5-1 NA TGCGCCAGCAGCTTGGGCAGGCAGAACACCGGGGAGCTGTTTTTT CASSLGRQNTGELFF
NA TRBJ2-7 TRBV21-1 NA TGTGCCAGCATGGGGGGAGACCACTACGAGCAGTACTTC CASMGGDHYEQYF
NA TRBJ2-5 TRBV25-1 TRBD1 TGTGCCAGCAGGGGATTGGGACAGGGACAAGAGACCCAGTACTTC CASRGLGQGQETQYF